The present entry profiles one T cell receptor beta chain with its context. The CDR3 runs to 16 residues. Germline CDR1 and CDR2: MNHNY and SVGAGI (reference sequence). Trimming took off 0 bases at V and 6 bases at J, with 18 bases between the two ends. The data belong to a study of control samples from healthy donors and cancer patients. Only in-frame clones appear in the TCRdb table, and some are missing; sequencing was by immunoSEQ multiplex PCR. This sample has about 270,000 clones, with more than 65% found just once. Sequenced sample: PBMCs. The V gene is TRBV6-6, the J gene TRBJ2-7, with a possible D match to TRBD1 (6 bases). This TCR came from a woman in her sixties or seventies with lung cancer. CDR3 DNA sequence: TGTGCCAGCAGTTACTCGATTACAGGGACCGCGGCCGAGCAGTACTTC. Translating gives CASSYSITGTAAEQYF.